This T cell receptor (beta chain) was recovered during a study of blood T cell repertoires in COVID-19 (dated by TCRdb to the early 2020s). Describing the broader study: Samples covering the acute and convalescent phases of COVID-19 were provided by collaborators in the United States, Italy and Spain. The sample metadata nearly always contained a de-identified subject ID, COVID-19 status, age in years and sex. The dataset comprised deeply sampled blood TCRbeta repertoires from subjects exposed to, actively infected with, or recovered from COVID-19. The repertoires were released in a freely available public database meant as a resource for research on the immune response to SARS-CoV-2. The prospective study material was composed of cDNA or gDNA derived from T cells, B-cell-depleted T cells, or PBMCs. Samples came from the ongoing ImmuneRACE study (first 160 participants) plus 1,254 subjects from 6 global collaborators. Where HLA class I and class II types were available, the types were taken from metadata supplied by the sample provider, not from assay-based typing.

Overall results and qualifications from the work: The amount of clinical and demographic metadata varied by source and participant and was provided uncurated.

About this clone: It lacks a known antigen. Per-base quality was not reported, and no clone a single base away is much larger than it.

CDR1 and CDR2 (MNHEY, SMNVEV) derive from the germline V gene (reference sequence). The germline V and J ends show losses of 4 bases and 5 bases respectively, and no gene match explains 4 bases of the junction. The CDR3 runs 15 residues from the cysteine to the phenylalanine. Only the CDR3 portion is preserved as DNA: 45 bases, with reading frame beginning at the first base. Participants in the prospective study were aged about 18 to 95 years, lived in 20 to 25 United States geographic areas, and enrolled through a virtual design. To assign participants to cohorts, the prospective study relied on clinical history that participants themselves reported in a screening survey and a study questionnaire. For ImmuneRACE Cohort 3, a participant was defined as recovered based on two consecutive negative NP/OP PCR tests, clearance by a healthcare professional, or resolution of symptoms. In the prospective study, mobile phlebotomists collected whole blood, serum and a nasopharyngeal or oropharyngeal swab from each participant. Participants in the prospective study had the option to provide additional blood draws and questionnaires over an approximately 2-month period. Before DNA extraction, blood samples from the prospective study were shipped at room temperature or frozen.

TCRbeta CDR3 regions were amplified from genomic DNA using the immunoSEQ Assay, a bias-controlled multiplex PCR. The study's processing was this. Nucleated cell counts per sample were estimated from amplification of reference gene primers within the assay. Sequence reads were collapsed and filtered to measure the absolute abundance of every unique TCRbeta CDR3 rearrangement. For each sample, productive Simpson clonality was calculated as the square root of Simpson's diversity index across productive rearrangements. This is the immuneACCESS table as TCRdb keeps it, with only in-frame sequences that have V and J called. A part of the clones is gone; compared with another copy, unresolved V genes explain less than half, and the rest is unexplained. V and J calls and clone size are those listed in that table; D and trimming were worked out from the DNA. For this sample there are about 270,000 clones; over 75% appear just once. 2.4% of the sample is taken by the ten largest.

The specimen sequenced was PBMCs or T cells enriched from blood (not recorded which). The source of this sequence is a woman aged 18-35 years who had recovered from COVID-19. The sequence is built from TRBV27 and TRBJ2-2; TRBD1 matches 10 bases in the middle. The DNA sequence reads TGTGCCAGCAGTTCGGACAGGGGGGGAACCGGGGAGCTGTTTTTT. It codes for CASSSDRGGTGELFF.